This T cell receptor beta chain came from a study of T-cell reconstitution after alpha-beta-depleted transplantation in children. Trimming cost V 1 base and J 5 bases, with 10 bases left between them. The CDR3 totals 14 residues. The germline CDR1 and CDR2 sequences are KGHDR and SFDVKD. This clonotype was observed at least ten times. The TCRbeta library was prepared with unique molecular identifiers. A single record per CDR3 protein comes from TCRdb applying MiXCR to the PCR reads. Found here are under 450,000 distinct CDR3 sequences, about an eighth of them singletons; the top ten hold roughly 4.3%.

The V and J genes are TRBV24-1 and TRBJ1-2; D might be TRBD1 (5 bases). The TCR was taken from a human donor who donated a stem cell graft to a child with Fanconi anemia. The source material was PBMCs, sampled from the stem cell graft. CDR3: CATSDFTGQYGYTF. CDR3 sequence (DNA): TGTGCCACCAGTGATTTCACAGGCCAATATGGCTACACCTTC.